A single sample gave rise to the 8 T cell receptor beta chains below, sequenced in a study of shared clonotypes between healthy human individuals. Using immunoSEQ multiplex PCR, the repertoire was profiled, and TCRdb retains in-frame clones only, with some absent. The sample has hundreds of thousands of clones, roughly 95% seen once; the top ten hold less than 0.13%. Naive-designated CD8 cells lacked CD45RO, were positively enriched for CCR7, and omitted terminally differentiated effector memory CD45RA+ cells. Sequencing was carried out using naive CD8+ T cells sorted from blood. The receptors were sampled from a woman aged 25 to 45 in good health.

The CDR3 protein is CASSIGGYVGEDTEAFF. DNA for the CDR3: TGTGCCAGTAGTATTGGGGGATACGTCGGGGAGGACACTGAAGCTTTCTTT. The genes are TRBV19 and TRBJ1-1, with TRBD1 as a possible D gene (5 bases). CDR1 and CDR2 from the germline V gene are LNHDA and SQIVND (reference sequence). V lost 3 bases and J lost 3, with 20 bases in between. The CDR3 is 17 residues long.

The count of this clone is one. The V gene is TRBV6-5, the J gene TRBJ2-1; 7 bases align to TRBD2. CDR1 MNHEY and CDR2 SVGAGI come from the germline V gene. The trim removed 5 bases at V and 7 bases at J, leaving 5 bases unmatched. This CDR3 contains 13 residues. Here the CDR3 reads CASSGGVDNEQFF. The DNA of the CDR3 is TGTGCCAGCAGTGGGGGGGTTGATAATGAGCAGTTCTTC.

The chain has TRBV5-6 and TRBJ1-5; no reliable D call. This CDR3 is built from 15 residues. Germline V gene data show CDR1 as SGHDT and CDR2 as YYEEEE. The V gene lost 1 base and the J gene lost 0 bases, with 8 bases spanning the gap. CDR3 DNA sequence: TGTGCCAGCAGCTTGACCGGCGCTAGCAATCAGCCCCAGCATTTT. This gives the protein CASSLTGASNQPQHF.

This chain joins TRBV2 and TRBJ2-3, with 7 bases lining up with TRBD2. The CDR3 runs 15 residues. Per the germline V gene, CDR1 is SNHLY and CDR2 is FYNNEI. J was trimmed by 0 bases and V by 6 bases; bases with no gene match: 6. For the CDR3, the DNA is TGTGCCAGCAGGTGGGCTAGCGGCAGCACAGATACGCAGTATTTT. Translated: CASRWASGSTDTQYF.

J is TRBJ2-1 and V is TRBV7-8; D is ambiguous. The CDR3 extends over 12 amino acids. Trimming pared 5 bases from V and 8 bases from J, leaving 10 bases between. Per germline, CDR1 SGHVS and CDR2 FQNEAQ. The CDR3 DNA reads as TGTGCCAGCAGCAAACTAATGGATGAGCAGTTCTTC. Amino acid sequence: CASSKLMDEQFF. Together with reference TRBV7-8 and TRBJ2-1, the CDR3 gives the full variable domain: GAGVSQSPRYKVAKRGQDVALRCDPISGHVSLFWYQQALGQGPEFLTYFQNEAQLDKSGLPSDRFFAERPEGSVSTLKIQRTQQEDSAVYLCASSKLMDEQFFGPGTRLTVL.

The gene calls are TRBV28 and TRBJ2-5; no firm D call. V was clipped by 7 bases and J by 5 bases, with 14 bases between them. Germline lookup yields CDR1 MDHEN and CDR2 SYDVKM. This CDR3 region has 13 residues. The DNA for the CDR3 is TGTGCCAGCACCCCGGCCGGGTGGGAGACCCAGTACTTC. Amino acids: CASTPAGWETQYF. The full variable domain, with the rest looked up from reference TRBV28 and TRBJ2-5, is DVKVTQSSRYLVKRTGEKVFLECVQDMDHENMFWYRQDPGLGLRLIYFSYDVKMKEKGDIPEGYSVSREKKERFSLILESASTNQTSMYLCASTPAGWETQYFGPGTRLLVL.

This clone was observed once. The chain has TRBV2 and TRBJ2-3; no clear D gene. The CDR3 spans 15 residues. V shed 1 base and J shed 4 bases, with 12 bases lying between them. Germline assignment: CDR1 SNHLY and CDR2 FYNNEI. CDR3 sequence reads: CASSEVSSHADTQYF. CDR3 bases: TGTGCCAGCAGTGAAGTTAGTTCTCATGCAGATACGCAGTATTTT.

The rearrangement links TRBV7-3 to TRBJ2-3; weak D call: TRBD2 (6 bases). The CDR3 length is 15 residues. Per germline, CDR1 SGHTA and CDR2 FQGTGA. V lost 2 bases and J lost 5, with 14 bases in between. In nucleotides, the CDR3 is TGTGCCAGCAGCTTAGCCGGGAGCTGGGGAGATACGCAGTATTTT. Translating gives CASSLAGSWGDTQYF.